Listed below are T cell receptor beta chains from one sample, sequenced in a study of cytomegalovirus exposure and HLA in healthy donors. Profiling relied on immunoSEQ multiplex PCR, and the TCRdb table lists in-frame clones only, not all of them. The sample has more than 130,000 clones; around 77% are singletons. What was sequenced was PBMCs. These receptors came from a young man in good health and CMV-seronegative. CDR3s include the opening cysteine and the closing phenylalanine or tryptophan. Rows may omit the clone size; those that give it use once, few, many or a size class.

clone_size j_call v_call cdr3_aa
. TRBJ2-1 TRBV28 CASSLVAAGHNEQFF
. TRBJ2-7 TRBV7-8 CASSLVVGGVVNYEQYF
. TRBJ2-5 TRBV19 CASSMFHGEETQYF
. TRBJ2-7 TRBV10-3 CAISEGGWGYEQYF
. TRBJ1-1 TRBV19 CASTSQRGGTEAFF
. TRBJ2-3 TRBV5-6 CASSLHRRGDTQYF
. TRBJ2-5 TRBV6-1 CASTGSWYQETQYF
once TRBJ1-5 TRBV18 CASSPVGRDQPQHF
few TRBJ1-6 TRBV5-1 CASSGAGTANSPLHF
. TRBJ2-1 TRBV4-1 CASSREGTRGYNEQFF
. TRBJ1-1 TRBV19 CASLGGGWGNTEAFF
. TRBJ2-7 TRBV29-1 CSVQVYNYEQYF
few TRBJ1-6 TRBV2 CASRVQGYNSPLHF
once TRBJ2-7 TRBV6-5 CASTLGQGAYEQYF
. TRBJ1-5 TRBV6-1 CASSAPGQGIQPQHF
. TRBJ1-5 TRBV18 CASSPPEGAGNQPQHF
. TRBJ1-4 TRBV7-9 CASSLDPYRVFF
. TRBJ1-1 TRBV2 CASPRSRDMNTEAFF
. TRBJ1-1 TRBV28 CASSLDIVSTEAFF
few TRBJ2-7 TRBV11-2 CASSLVFGVEQYF
. TRBJ2-7 TRBV5-1 CASSLGQVSEQYF
. TRBJ1-5 TRBV30 CAWSCGGTQPQHF
few TRBJ2-7 TRBV4-1 CASSQDILAGVTYEQYF
. TRBJ1-5 TRBV19 CASSIGGNQPQHF
. TRBJ1-1 TRBV4-2 CASSQGVLRNMNTEAFF
few TRBJ2-3 TRBV6-4 CASSASGDTDTQYF
. TRBJ1-1 TRBV7-9 CASRRKGQGLSLNTEAFF
few TRBJ2-3 TRBV7-9 CASAGGGTDTQYF
many TRBJ1-1 TRBV19 CASSFGRGSTEAFF
few TRBJ2-1 TRBV6-1 CATSKDGGSYNEQFF
once TRBJ1-1 TRBV15 CATSRETGLNTEAFF
. TRBJ1-5 TRBV27 CASSFVWGGNQPQHF
. TRBJ2-2 TRBV2 CASSPSGMNTGELFF
. TRBJ1-2 TRBV19 CASDRQGTYGYTF
once TRBJ2-3 TRBV9 CASSVGGSTDTQYF
. TRBJ2-2 TRBV30 CAWSVTGPVTGELFF
. TRBJ2-7 TRBV5-1 CASSSGTSGGTQYF
. TRBJ1-2 TRBV30 CAWSVREGQPDHYGYTF
. TRBJ2-2 TRBV15 CATSTPSGGVDTGELFF
. TRBJ1-1 TRBV27 CASSTRQTTEAFF
. TRBJ2-1 TRBV29-1 CSVLEQGHEQFF
. TRBJ2-1 TRBV29-1 CSVVPGLSSYNEQFF
once TRBJ1-5 TRBV28 CAIQGGNQPQHF
. TRBJ2-1 TRBV28 CATKGTGGFYNEQFF
once TRBJ2-7 TRBV30 CAWSGSGYEQYF
few TRBJ1-1 TRBV4-1 CASSRGLRSTEAFF
. TRBJ1-3 TRBV5-1 CASSLGQSSGNTIYF
once TRBJ1-2 TRBV5-1 CASSPQGARDYGYTF
once TRBJ2-3 TRBV9 CASSVDESPRTDTQYF
few TRBJ1-4 TRBV18 CASSPVERQGGEKLFF
. TRBJ2-1 TRBV5-4 CASSLKVGASGTYNEQFF
. TRBJ1-2 TRBV5-4 CASSLEAGDNYGYTF
. TRBJ1-5 TRBV6-5 CASSYSGAQPQHF
. TRBJ2-6 TRBV29-1 CSVEDRGSGANVLTF
. TRBJ1-5 TRBV19 CASSEGHNQPQHF